Following are 3 T cell receptor beta chains from one sample sequenced in a study of cytomegalovirus exposure and HLA in healthy donors. The study ran its PCR with 60 Vbeta and 13 Jbeta primers. Profiled with immunoSEQ multiplex PCR; TCRdb holds only in-frame clones, not every one. The sample has more than 95,000 clones, approximately 78% seen once. Sequenced sample: PBMCs. Receptors were obtained from a man aged 35-49 years in good health and CMV-seronegative.

The chain uses TRBV28 and TRBJ2-6, with a tentative D call TRBD1 (5 bases). The length of the CDR3 is 15 residues. CDR1 and CDR2 from the germline V gene are MDHEN and SYDVKM. The ends were cut back, 8 bases at V and 0 bases at J, with 11 bases in the middle. The CDR3, as DNA: TGTGCCAGCGGTAAGACAGCCTCTGGGGCCAACGTCCTGACTTTC. As protein: CASGKTASGANVLTF.

The chain carries TRBV7-6 and TRBJ2-3, with a possible D match to TRBD2 (6 bases). The CDR3 has 18 residues. The germline V gene has CDR1 SGHVS and CDR2 FNYEAQ. V was pared by 5 bases and J by 2 bases, with 23 bases between. The DNA for the CDR3 is TGTGCCAGCAGCCCAAAGCCCTGGAGGGGCCAGTTCACAGATACGCAGTATTTT. Translated, it gives CASSPKPWRGQFTDTQYF.

This clone was seen just once. The V and J genes are TRBV18 and TRBJ1-1; 7 bases fit TRBD1. The CDR3 loop spans 14 amino acids. Trimming at V came to 6 bases and at J to 1 base, leaving 5 bases not matched to a gene. Germline V gene lookup returns CDR1 KGHSH and CDR2 LQKENI. The CDR3: CASSPGTANTEAFF. The DNA of the CDR3 is TGTGCCAGCTCTCCAGGGACAGCGAACACTGAAGCTTTCTTT.